This record looks at one TCR beta chain sequence and its context. Antigen: not known. These data originate in a study of blood T cells in healthy people across ages. Study information: Per two T cells, about one barcoded beta molecule was captured through template switching. Study-wide findings and caveats: More naive CD4+ cells and higher diversity were found in long-lived than in aged donors.

Collection of 8.5 to 10 milliliters of peripheral blood was performed for each donor. PBMCs, at least 6.5 million per sample, were isolated. V dropped 5 bases and J dropped 10; count of bases not matched to a gene: 17. The CDR3 is 15 amino acids. Germline-derived CDR1 and CDR2 are SQVTM and ANQGSEA. For the second PCR, which ran for 7 to 11 cycles, a sample-barcoded 5' primer and a J-beta primer mix were used. A single record per CDR3 protein comes from TCRdb applying MiXCR to the 5' RACE reads. The sample includes 850,000 to 1,000,000 distinct CDR3 sequences, just over 50% of them seen just once. Sequencing was performed on blood. The TCR sequence derives from a woman aged 55-69 years in good health. The rearrangement joins TRBV29-1 to TRBJ2-1, with TRBD1 matching 7 bases. CDR3 amino acids: CSVLETGFPDYEQFF. The CDR3 DNA follows: TGCAGCGTTCTGGAGACAGGGTTTCCCGACTACGAGCAGTTCTTC.